Presented here are 21 T cell receptor beta chains from one specimen sequenced in a study of shared clonotypes between healthy human individuals. Clones were read by immunoSEQ multiplex PCR, and TCRdb kept only the in-frame ones, dropping some. The table includes around 2,000,000 clones, about 95% detected once. Naive-designated CD8 cells lacked CD45RO, were positively enriched for CCR7, and omitted terminally differentiated effector memory CD45RA+ cells. The material sequenced was naive CD8+ T cells sorted from blood. All receptors derive from a man between 18 and 35 years old in good health.

The chain carries TRBV29-1 and TRBJ2-1; a possible D gene is TRBD2 (6 bases). V lost 4 bases, J lost 4 bases, and 8 bases lay in between. The V gene's germline CDR1 is SQVTM and CDR2 ANQGSEA. The CDR3 contains 12 residues. CDR3 DNA: TGCAGCGTTGTGGGGGGTTACAATGAGCAGTTCTTC. Translated, it gives CSVVGGYNEQFF.

The CDR3 spells CASSLARPIPHEQFF. The DNA for the CDR3 is TGTGCCAGCAGCTTGGCTCGACCCATTCCCCATGAGCAGTTCTTC. The chain recombines TRBV7-9 with TRBJ2-1; D remains ambiguous. From germline, CDR1 is SEHNR and CDR2 FQNEAQ (reference sequence). This CDR3 spans 15 amino acids. The V gene lost 3 bases and the J gene lost 8 bases, with 17 bases spanning the gap.

On this clone: Other nucleotide sequences in the sample specify the same CDR3. The V gene is TRBV5-4, the J gene TRBJ1-1; D unclear. CDR3 length: 12 amino acids. V lost 1 base, J lost 4 bases, and 5 bases lay in between. Per the germline V gene, CDR1 is SGHNT and CDR2 is YYREEE (reference sequence). CDR3 sequence: CASSLKGTEAFF. CDR3 DNA: TGTGCCAGCAGCTTGAAGGGCACTGAAGCTTTCTTT.

This clone was seen just once. The CDR3, as DNA: TGCGCCAGCAGTGAGACGGTGACCCTGGGTTACGAGCAGTACTTC. This gives the protein CASSETVTLGYEQYF. The chain combines TRBV10-2 with TRBJ2-7; D is unresolved. Between the trimmed V and J ends, which lost 2 bases and 4 bases, there was a span of 15 bases. The CDR3 is made up of 15 amino acids. CDR1 WSHSY and CDR2 SAAADI come from the germline V gene.

This clone was seen just once. The rearrangement links TRBV2 to TRBJ2-7; 11 nucleotides align to TRBD2. CDR3 size: 15 residues. Germline V gene sequence: CDR1 SNHLY, CDR2 FYNNEI. V was clipped by 2 bases and J by 6 bases; unmatched bases: 6. The CDR3 nucleotides are TGTGCCAGCAGTGAATCGCTAGCGGGAGGTGGCGAGCAGTACTTC. It is translated as CASSESLAGGGEQYF. Based on the CDR3 plus reference TRBV2 and TRBJ2-7, the full variable domain is EPEVTQTPSHQVTQMGQEVILRCVPISNHLYFYWYRQILGQKVEFLVSFYNNEISEKSEIFDDQFSVERPDGSNFTLKIRSTKLEDSAMYFCASSESLAGGGEQYFGPGTRLTVT.

The V and J genes are TRBV27 and TRBJ1-1, with D possibly being TRBD1 (6 bases). Looked up from germline, CDR1 is MNHEY and CDR2 is SMNVEV (reference sequence). V was cut by 5 bases and J by 1 base, with 8 bases left in between. The CDR3 is made up of 13 amino acids. The CDR3 is CASSVQGNTEAFF. In nucleotides, the CDR3 is TGTGCCAGCAGTGTACAGGGGAACACTGAAGCTTTCTTT.

In regard to this clone: Other DNA sequences from this sample encode an identical CDR3 as well. The chain joins TRBV9 to TRBJ2-5; 7 bases match TRBD1. The trim removed 6 bases at V and 2 bases at J, leaving 7 bases unmatched. Per the germline V gene, CDR1 is SGDLS and CDR2 is YYNGEE. The CDR3 has 14 amino acids. CDR3 loop: CASNPGQIQETQYF. For the CDR3, the DNA is TGTGCCAGCAACCCGGGACAGATACAAGAGACCCAGTACTTC.

The chain has TRBV6-5 and TRBJ2-2; 7 positions agree with TRBD1. Per the germline V gene, CDR1 is MNHEY and CDR2 is SVGAGI. The CDR3 contains 14 residues. J lost 5 bases, V lost 5 bases, and 5 bases had no gene match. Here the CDR3 reads CASSGQEETGELFF. In nucleotides, the CDR3 is TGTGCCAGCAGTGGACAGGAGGAGACCGGGGAGCTGTTTTTT.

This chain joins TRBV18 and TRBJ2-7, with 9 bases matching TRBD1. CDR1 is KGHSH and CDR2 is LQKENI in the germline V gene. V was pared by 3 bases and J by 4 bases, with 4 bases of the junction left unmatched. The CDR3 covers 14 residues. This CDR3 is CASSPGTGFYEQYF. In DNA form, the CDR3 reads TGTGCCAGCTCACCCGGGACAGGGTTTTACGAGCAGTACTTC. The variable domain in full, completed from reference TRBV18 and TRBJ2-7, reads NAGVMQNPRHLVRRRGQEARLRCSPMKGHSHVYWYRQLPEEGLKFMVYLQKENIIDESGMPKERFSAEFPKEGPSILRIQQVVRGDSAAYFCASSPGTGFYEQYFGPGTRLTVT.

This clone has just one count. The rearrangement joins TRBV11-2 to TRBJ2-7, with 9 bases lining up with TRBD1. The CDR3 spans 15 residues. The germline CDR1 and CDR2 sequences are SGHAT and FQNNGV. Unmatched junction bases numbered 6, after V lost 5 bases and J lost 1 base. CDR3 sequence reads: CASSLGGTGSYEQYF. The CDR3 DNA is TGTGCCAGCAGCCTAGGGGGGACAGGGTCCTACGAGCAGTACTTC.

The J gene is TRBJ2-7, the V gene TRBV7-2; D unclear. Trimming left V 2 bases short and J 3 bases short, with 11 bases between. The germline V gene encodes CDR1 SGHTA and CDR2 FQGNSA. This CDR3 has 14 amino acids. Here the CDR3 reads CASSLYFTLYEQYF. The CDR3, as DNA: TGTGCCAGCAGCTTATATTTCACCCTCTACGAGCAGTACTTC.

The chain employs TRBV15 and TRBJ2-7; D uncertain. Trimming stripped 7 bases from V and 6 bases from J, with 16 bases between. The CDR3 length is 13 residues. Germline loops: CDR1 LNHNV, CDR2 YYDKDF (reference sequence). CDR3 coding DNA: TGTGCCACCACCGGGTCACTCCTAAGCGAGCAGTACTTC. This translates into CATTGSLLSEQYF.

The chain employs TRBV4-1 and TRBJ2-2; 11 bases line up with TRBD2. From germline, CDR1 is MGHRA and CDR2 YSYEKL. The CDR3 extends over 15 amino acids. Trimming cost V 3 bases and J 3 bases; bases outside gene matches: 0. The DNA for the CDR3 is TGCGCCAGCAGCCAGGGACTAGCGGACACCGGGGAGCTGTTTTTT. It codes for CASSQGLADTGELFF.

The rearrangement uses TRBV28 and TRBJ1-1; perhaps TRBD1 as D (6 bases). Germline CDR1 is MDHEN and CDR2 is SYDVKM. Trimming removed 1 base from V and 0 bases from J, with 12 bases in between. This CDR3 comprises 16 residues. The DNA for the CDR3 is TGTGCCAGCAGTTTATTTCGGGGGCCCATGAACACTGAAGCTTTCTTT. The encoded protein is CASSLFRGPMNTEAFF.

The chain links TRBV30 to TRBJ1-4, with D possibly TRBD1 on 5 matching bases. CDR1 and CDR2 (germline): GTSNPN, SVGIG (reference sequence). The CDR3 loop spans 15 amino acids. V dropped 4 bases and J dropped 1 base, with 13 bases sitting between them. CDR3 bases: TGTGCCTGGAATGGGGGTACTGAAACTAATGAAAAACTGTTTTTT. Translating it yields CAWNGGTETNEKLFF.

The J gene is TRBJ2-3, the V gene TRBV9; weak D call: TRBD2 (7 bases). Trimming removed 6 bases from V and 2 bases from J, with 22 bases in between. The CDR3 is made up of 17 amino acids. In germline, CDR1 is SGDLS, CDR2 YYNGEE. CDR3 amino acids: CASTEDGGLANTDTQYF. CDR3 in DNA: TGTGCCAGCACCGAGGACGGGGGGCTAGCGAACACAGATACGCAGTATTTT.

This chain joins TRBV7-9 and TRBJ1-4; D unresolved. Germline V gene sequence: CDR1 SEHNR, CDR2 FQNEAQ (reference sequence). This CDR3 comprises 14 residues. V gave up 0 bases and J gave up 9 bases, with 11 bases separating them. This chain's CDR3 is CASSLASPKQKLFF. CDR3 coding DNA: TGTGCCAGCAGCTTAGCGAGTCCGAAACAAAAACTGTTTTTT.

This rearrangement joins TRBV30 to TRBJ2-5; 11 bases fit TRBD2. V gave up 7 bases and J gave up 1 base; unmatched junction bases: 20. Germline V gene lookup returns CDR1 GTSNPN and CDR2 SVGIG (reference sequence). This CDR3 region has 19 residues. The CDR3 region is CALGTDRTGTSGVQETQYF. In DNA form, the CDR3 reads TGTGCCTTGGGGACGGACAGAACCGGGACTAGCGGAGTCCAAGAGACCCAGTACTTC.

In DNA form, the CDR3 reads TGTGCCAGCAGCGACGTCGTGGGGCCCACCTACGAGCAGTACTTC. This sequence encodes CASSDVVGPTYEQYF. The rearrangement links TRBV2 to TRBJ2-7, with a tentative D call TRBD1 (5 bases). This CDR3 has 15 residues. CDR1 is SNHLY, CDR2 FYNNEI, per germline. V was pared by 6 bases and J by 2 bases, with 17 bases between.

J is TRBJ2-1 and V is TRBV27, with 8 positions matching TRBD1. From germline, CDR1 is MNHEY and CDR2 SMNVEV (reference sequence). The CDR3 is made up of 16 amino acids. V was clipped by 0 bases and J by 5 bases; unmatched bases: 6. In DNA form, the CDR3 reads TGTGCCAGCAGTTTATCTTCGGGACAGGTACACAATGAGCAGTTCTTC. This sequence encodes CASSLSSGQVHNEQFF.

The gene calls are TRBV4-3 and TRBJ2-7; 11 bases line up with TRBD2. The CDR3 contains 16 residues. J was trimmed by 3 bases and V by 0 bases; bases with no gene match: 4. The germline V gene encodes CDR1 LGHNA and CDR2 YSLEER. The DNA of the CDR3 is TGCGCCAGCAGCCAAGATACGGGACTAGCGGTCTACGAGCAGTACTTC. Its protein is CASSQDTGLAVYEQYF.